This T cell receptor beta chain was profiled in a study of shared clonotypes between healthy human individuals. Study-level points and caveats: The sampled material consisted only of blood, and tissue repertoires are likely to differ.

A note on this clone: Its antigen remains unidentified.

The CDR3 spans 18 residues. Germline CDR1 and CDR2: SGHAT and FQDESV (reference sequence). The V and J ends lost 5 bases and 2 bases respectively, with 22 bases between them. Naive CD8 cells, CD45RO-negative and positively selected for CCR7, excluded terminally differentiated effector memory CD45RA+ cells. Participating donors were healthy, HIV-negative adults free of recent acute infections or vaccinations. The donors were all Caucasian adults (living in Nashville, Tennessee). Some clones are missing from TCRdb's copy, which holds only in-frame ones; the method was immunoSEQ multiplex PCR. The top ten clones hold about 1.7% of a sample with about 2.1 million clones, 93% of them seen once.

Sequenced input: naive CD8+ T cells from PBMCs. The receptor comes from a man aged 18 to 29 in good health. Some clones in this sample may be carry-over from other donors' samples. This chain links TRBV11-1 with TRBJ2-4; weak D call: TRBD1 (5 bases). DNA for the CDR3: TGTGCCAGCAGCCCAAGGCAAGTAGTGGGGCACCCCAAAAACATTCAGTACTTC. It encodes CASSPRQVVGHPKNIQYF.